Following are 16 T cell receptor beta chains from one sample sequenced in a study of identical twins. TCRdb used MiXCR to reprocess the 5' RACE reads, holding one entry per CDR3 protein. There are 220,000 or so distinct CDR3 sequences in the sample; roughly 7% occur only once, and 3% to 4.5% lies in the top ten. Separately, the same data were catalogued under a study of yellow fever vaccine responses in identical twins.

Material: memory (CD45RO+) T cells sorted from blood. Receptors were obtained from a woman aged 18-29 years in good health.

This clonotype was seen a few times. The J gene is TRBJ2-7, the V gene TRBV28, with 10 bases matching TRBD2. V trimming: 0 bases; J trimming: 7 bases; junction bases outside the gene matches: 9. Germline V CDR1 and CDR2: MDHEN, SYDVKM. There are 16 residues in the CDR3. The CDR3 spells CASSLWLASGSEEQYF. CDR3 bases: TGTGCCAGCAGTTTATGGCTGGCTAGCGGGAGCGAAGAGCAGTACTTC. Together with reference TRBV28 and TRBJ2-7, the CDR3 gives the full variable domain: DVKVTQSSRYLVKRTGEKVFLECVQDMDHENMFWYRQDPGLGLRLIYFSYDVKMKEKGDIPEGYSVSREKKERFSLILESASTNQTSMYLCASSLWLASGSEEQYFGPGTRLTVT.

Only a few counts were recorded for this clonotype. This rearrangement joins TRBV5-5 to TRBJ2-1; D may correspond to TRBD1 or TRBD2 (5 bases each). Germline V gene data show CDR1 as SGHKS and CDR2 as YYEKEE (reference sequence). Trimming took 2 bases from V and 5 from J, leaving 11 bases between them. CDR3 length: 14 amino acids. CDR3 coding DNA: TGTGCCAGCAGCTTAGGGACGGCGAACAATGAGCAGTTCTTC. It codes for CASSLGTANNEQFF.

In this sample, this clonotype turned up many times. The rearrangement joins TRBV29-1 to TRBJ2-1; 16 bases match TRBD2. J gave up 6 bases and V 4 bases, and 6 bases lay outside the gene matches. Looked up from germline, CDR1 is SQVTM and CDR2 is ANQGSEA. This CDR3 comprises 16 residues. The CDR3 region is CSVGEGLAGGGNEQFF. The CDR3 coding sequence is TGCAGCGTTGGGGAGGGACTAGCGGGGGGGGGCAATGAGCAGTTCTTC.

This clonotype was observed at least ten times. The gene calls are TRBV12-3 or TRBV12-4 and TRBJ2-2; a weak D match, TRBD1 (5 bases). The CDR3 spans 15 residues. With 1 base removed from V and 5 bases from J, the gap between germline ends came to 11 bases. The CDR3 bases are TGTGCCAGCAGTTTAGGGGCAGGGCAGACCGGGGAGCTGTTTTTT. This translates into CASSLGAGQTGELFF.

The sample holds a few counts of this clonotype. The chain has TRBV4-1 and TRBJ2-1, with D possibly called TRBD1 or TRBD2 (5 bases each). V gave up 0 bases and J gave up 0 bases, with 9 bases separating them. CDR1 and CDR2 from the germline V gene are MGHRA and YSYEKL. The CDR3 has 16 residues. For the CDR3, the DNA is TGCGCCAGCAGCCAAGAAATAGGGACCTCCTACAATGAGCAGTTCTTC. Amino acid sequence: CASSQEIGTSYNEQFF.

In its sample, this clonotype was seen many times. V is TRBV29-1 and J is TRBJ2-3; a weak D match, TRBD1 (5 bases). The CDR3 is 15 amino acids. The V end lost 1 base, the J end lost 0 bases, and 11 bases lay between the germline ends. CDR1 and CDR2 from the germline V gene are SQVTM and ANQGSEA. CDR3 DNA: TGCAGCGTTGAAGCTAATGGGGCTAGCACAGATACGCAGTATTTT. Amino acids: CSVEANGASTDTQYF.

With respect to this clonotype: This sequence may be a read error, since a much larger clone differs from it by one base. The V gene is TRBV20-1, the J gene TRBJ2-7; no clear D. This CDR3 is 11 amino acids long. V lost 2 bases and J lost 3, with 5 bases in between. CDR1 and CDR2 from the germline V gene are DFQATT and SNEGSKA (reference sequence). DNA for the CDR3: TGCAGTGCTAGACACAACTACGAGCAGTACTTC. Its translation: CSARHNYEQYF.

In its sample, this clonotype was seen once. The chain employs TRBV13 and TRBJ1-1, with TRBD1 identical over 9 bases. This CDR3 has 17 amino acids. Germline V CDR1 and CDR2: PRHDT, FYEKMQ (reference sequence). V was clipped by 0 bases and J by 1 base; unmatched bases: 6. CDR3 nucleotides: TGTGCCAGCAGCTTAGGCCTCCGGACAGGGGCGAACACTGAAGCTTTCTTT. This translates into CASSLGLRTGANTEAFF. The whole variable domain, remainder taken from reference TRBV13 and TRBJ1-1, is AAGVIQSPRHLIKEKRETATLKCYPIPRHDTVYWYQQGPGQDPQFLISFYEKMQSDKGSIPDRFSAQQFSDYHSELNMSSLELGDSALYFCASSLGLRTGANTEAFFGQGTRLTVV.

This clonotype was seen at least ten times. The chain joins TRBV9 to TRBJ1-4, with D hard to call. Germline CDR1 SGDLS, CDR2 YYNGEE. V gave up 1 base and J gave up 0 bases, with 7 bases separating them. This CDR3 has 15 residues. The CDR3 is CASSVMGTTNEKLFF. Written as DNA, the CDR3 is TGTGCCAGCAGCGTAATGGGGACAACTAATGAAAAACTGTTTTTT.

This clonotype appeared many times. This sequence joins TRBV5-1 and TRBJ2-5; 12 bases map to TRBD2. The CDR3 runs to 17 residues. Germline loops: CDR1 SGHRS, CDR2 YFSETQ. V was clipped by 3 bases and J by 5 bases; unmatched bases: 11. The CDR3, as DNA: TGCGCCAGCAGCTCTCAGACTAGCGGGGGCGTTGGGGAGACCCAGTACTTC. This encodes CASSSQTSGGVGETQYF. The variable domain in full, with the rest retrieved from reference TRBV5-1 and TRBJ2-5, is KAGVTQTPRYLIKTRGQQVTLSCSPISGHRSVSWYQQTPGQGLQFLFEYFSETQRNKGNFPGRFSGRQFSNSRSEMNVSTLELGDSALYLCASSSQTSGGVGETQYFGPGTRLLVL.

In this sample, this clonotype turned up a few times. The chain has TRBV3-1 and TRBJ2-2; D unclear. The ends were cut back, 0 bases at V and 7 bases at J, with 12 bases in the middle. The CDR3 runs 15 residues. CDR1 LGHDT and CDR2 YNNKEL come from the germline V gene (reference sequence). The CDR3 here is CASSQETILGGELFF. Written as DNA, the CDR3 is TGTGCCAGCAGCCAAGAAACTATACTCGGCGGGGAGCTGTTTTTT. The variable domain in full, with the rest retrieved from reference TRBV3-1 and TRBJ2-2, is DTAVSQTPKYLVTQMGNDKSIKCEQNLGHDTMYWYKQDSKKFLKIMFSYNNKELIINETVPNRFSPKSPDKAHLNLHINSLELGDSAVYFCASSQETILGGELFFGEGSRLTVL.

The chain uses TRBV13 and TRBJ2-6, with D possibly matching TRBD2 (6 bases). The germline V and J ends were trimmed by 5 bases and 2 bases, with 16 bases remaining between them. The CDR3 totals 17 residues. Germline CDR1 is PRHDT and CDR2 is FYEKMQ (reference sequence). Written as DNA, the CDR3 is TGTGCCAGCAGCCCAAAACGGACGGGGGCTGGGGCCAACGTCCTGACTTTC. Its translation: CASSPKRTGAGANVLTF.

In its sample, this clonotype was seen a few times. The rearrangement joins TRBV20-1 to TRBJ2-7; 8 bases map to TRBD1. V shed 4 bases and J 0 bases; nucleotides not matched to a gene: 8. The CDR3 length is 15 residues. Germline values: CDR1 DFQATT, CDR2 SNEGSKA (reference sequence). The DNA for the CDR3 is TGCAGTGCTAACCCCGGGACAGGCCGCTCCTACGAGCAGTACTTC. This codes for CSANPGTGRSYEQYF.

V is TRBV14 and J is TRBJ2-3, with 9 bases that match TRBD2. Germline-derived CDR1 and CDR2 are SGHDN and FVKESK. This CDR3 contains 17 residues. Trimming at V came to 6 bases and at J to 6 bases, leaving 16 bases not matched to a gene. The CDR3 region has the DNA TGTGCCAGCAGGCCTTTCGTCGCGGGAGGGCCGGGCGATACGCAGTATTTT. Translating gives CASRPFVAGGPGDTQYF.

This clonotype showed up many times. V and J are TRBV7-6 and TRBJ1-4, with D perhaps matching TRBD1 (5 bases). This CDR3 contains 13 residues. Germline loops: CDR1 SGHVS, CDR2 FNYEAQ. V shed 1 base and J shed 8 bases, with 8 bases lying between them. The CDR3: CASSLGGSEKLFF. In DNA form, the CDR3 reads TGTGCCAGCAGCTTAGGGGGCTCGGAAAAACTGTTTTTT.

V gene TRBV18 combines with J gene TRBJ2-7; 9 nucleotides agree with TRBD1. Trimming took 4 bases from V and 4 from J; bases not matched to a gene: 8. The CDR3 loop spans 15 amino acids. From germline, CDR1 is KGHSH and CDR2 LQKENI. The DNA of the CDR3 is TGTGCCAGCTCACAGATCCGGGACAGGGAATACGAGCAGTACTTC. This gives the protein CASSQIRDREYEQYF.